The 30 T cell receptor beta chains below all came from one sample that was sequenced in a study of OX40 agonist ivuxolimab in advanced cancers. Library method: the immunoSEQ multiplex PCR assay. The table was pulled from immuneACCESS by TCRdb, which kept in-frame rearrangements only. Such tables lose some clones; where checked, under half of the loss comes from unresolved V genes, and the rest has no known cause. In all, the sample holds fewer than 80,000 clones, and about 87% of those were seen once. The ten largest clonotypes hold 0.45% to 0.65% of the sample. The sample consisted of CD4+ or CD8+ T cells sorted from blood, taken in a trial of the OX40 agonist ivuxolimab. These receptors all stem from an adult with an advanced solid tumor such as melanoma, head and neck, liver or kidney cancer.

V usage is TRBV18 and J usage is TRBJ2-7; D call uncertain. Trimming stripped 2 bases from V and 1 base from J, with 3 bases between. Germline values: CDR1 KGHSH, CDR2 LQKENI. This CDR3 has 12 residues. CDR3 protein: CASSPRSYEQYF. The CDR3 DNA is TGTGCCAGCTCACCAAGGTCCTACGAGCAGTACTTC.

This chain uses TRBV2 with TRBJ2-1; D is undetermined. The V end was cut by 4 bases, the J end by 4 bases, with 2 bases between. This CDR3 spans 11 amino acids. Germline values: CDR1 SNHLY, CDR2 FYNNEI. Here the CDR3 DNA reads TGTGCCAGCAGTGTTTACAATGAGCAGTTCTTC. Its protein product is CASSVYNEQFF.

This clone was seen only a few times. The chain has TRBV19 and TRBJ1-2; TRBD1 is a possible D gene (5 bases). The V gene's germline CDR1 is LNHDA and CDR2 SQIVND (reference sequence). This CDR3 has 14 residues. V was shortened by 3 bases and J by 4 bases, with 12 bases between the two germline ends. DNA of the CDR3: TGTGCCAGTAGTATGCTCCAGGGTATCTATGGCTACACCTTC. It encodes CASSMLQGIYGYTF.

This clone was recorded only once. The CDR3 DNA follows: TGTGCCAGCAGGGACAGGAACTATGGCTACACCTTC. This sequence encodes CASRDRNYGYTF. The genes are TRBV6-5 and TRBJ1-2, with TRBD1 matching over 7 bases. Per germline, CDR1 MNHEY and CDR2 SVGAGI. The CDR3 has 12 amino acids. V shed 6 bases and J 2 bases; nucleotides not matched to a gene: 0.

The V gene is TRBV18, the J gene TRBJ1-2; D is undetermined. The CDR3 length is 14 residues. Trimming removed 2 bases from V and 2 bases from J, with 9 bases in between. CDR1 is KGHSH and CDR2 is LQKENI in the germline V gene. CDR3 coding DNA: TGTGCCAGCTCACCATCCACCGAGAACTATGGCTACACCTTC. This gives the protein CASSPSTENYGYTF.

This chain links TRBV7-6 with TRBJ1-6, with 8 bases identical to TRBD1. This CDR3 has 15 amino acids. In germline, CDR1 is SGHVS, CDR2 FNYEAQ. J gave up 9 bases and V 4 bases, and 8 bases lay outside the gene matches. CDR3 region: CASSSGAGGSSPLHF. The CDR3 DNA follows: TGTGCCAGCAGCTCCGGGGCAGGGGGCAGTTCACCCCTCCACTTT.

This rearrangement joins TRBV5-1 to TRBJ2-3; tentatively, D is TRBD2 (6 bases). Per germline, CDR1 SGHRS and CDR2 YFSETQ. Trimming removed 4 bases at V and 2 bases at J, with 23 bases between. This CDR3 region has 18 residues. The CDR3 is CASSPSAGSLAFTDTQYF. CDR3 coding DNA: TGCGCCAGCAGCCCCTCGGCGGGGAGTCTAGCGTTCACAGATACGCAGTATTTT.

This clone has more than one count but fewer than ten. The rearrangement joins TRBV11-2 to TRBJ1-2; possibly TRBD1 for D (5 bases). This CDR3 has 14 residues. Germline V gives CDR1 SGHAT, CDR2 FQNNGV. V dropped 1 base and J dropped 8 bases, with 14 bases sitting between them. The CDR3 here is CASSLGGAGLGYTF. The CDR3 nucleotides read TGTGCCAGCAGCTTAGGCGGGGCAGGGTTAGGCTACACCTTC. The entire variable domain, with the rest obtained from reference TRBV11-2 and TRBJ1-2, is as follows: EAGVAQSPRYKIIEKRQSVAFWCNPISGHATLYWYQQILGQGPKLLIQFQNNGVVDDSQLPKDRFSAERLKGVDSTLKIQPAKLEDSAVYLCASSLGGAGLGYTFGSGTRLTVV.

Only a few counts were recorded for this clone. V gene TRBV25-1 combines with J gene TRBJ1-3; D is unresolved. Per germline, CDR1 MGHDK and CDR2 SYGVNS. The CDR3 covers 11 residues. Trimming removed 6 bases from V and 4 bases from J, with 4 bases in between. The chain's CDR3 is CASSLGNTIYF. In DNA form, the CDR3 reads TGTGCCAGCAGCCTCGGAAACACCATATATTTT.

The rearrangement joins TRBV5-4 to TRBJ1-5, with no clear D. The CDR3 extends over 15 amino acids. Trimming shortened V by 0 bases and J by 1 base, and 8 bases separated the two germline ends. The germline V gene has CDR1 SGHNT and CDR2 YYREEE (reference sequence). The DNA for the CDR3 is TGTGCCAGCAGCTTGGGGGCGGGAAGCAATCAGCCCCAGCATTTT. Encoded protein: CASSLGAGSNQPQHF.

The rearrangement joins TRBV18 to TRBJ1-1; 8 positions match TRBD1. CDR1 and CDR2 (germline): KGHSH, LQKENI. Trimming at V came to 3 bases and at J to 7 bases, leaving 7 bases not matched to a gene. The CDR3 runs 14 residues. The CDR3 here is CASSPAGGNGEAFF. Written as DNA, the CDR3 is TGTGCCAGCTCACCGGCAGGGGGCAATGGTGAAGCTTTCTTT.

V gene TRBV2 combines with J gene TRBJ2-3; D may be TRBD1 or TRBD2 (5 bases each). Germline lookup yields CDR1 SNHLY and CDR2 FYNNEI. The CDR3 consists of 12 residues. The germline V and J ends were trimmed by 6 bases and 6 bases, with 10 bases remaining between them. This CDR3 reads CASRGPPDTQYF. DNA of the CDR3: TGTGCCAGCAGGGGACCTCCGGATACGCAGTATTTT.

A single count supports this clone. V usage is TRBV10-3 and J usage is TRBJ1-3; D is ambiguous. The CDR3 is 9 amino acids. The germline V gene encodes CDR1 ENHRY and CDR2 SYGVKD. V was trimmed by 10 bases and J by 5 bases, leaving 3 bases between them. The CDR3 is CANRNTIYF. DNA of the CDR3: TGTGCCAACCGAAACACCATATATTTT.

The chain uses TRBV5-6 and TRBJ1-1; maybe TRBD1 (5 bases). V was trimmed by 0 bases and J by 7 bases, leaving 10 bases between them. Germline V gene data show CDR1 as SGHDT and CDR2 as YYEEEE. CDR3 size: 13 residues. The CDR3 is CASSLGQLNEAFF. In nucleotides, the CDR3 is TGTGCCAGCAGCTTGGGACAGCTAAATGAAGCTTTCTTT.

This clone has only a few counts. The CDR3 is CASSFQDSYNSPLHF. The CDR3 DNA reads TGTGCCAGCTCATTTCAGGATTCCTATAATTCACCCCTCCACTTT. The chain recombines TRBV18 with TRBJ1-6; D not certain. The CDR3 extends over 15 amino acids. Germline values: CDR1 KGHSH, CDR2 LQKENI. V was trimmed by 5 bases and J by 1 base, leaving 9 bases between them.

This chain connects TRBV30 to TRBJ2-5; D possibly corresponds to TRBD2 (5 bases). This CDR3 is 13 amino acids long. V lost 2 bases and J lost 7, with 14 bases in between. Germline V gene lookup returns CDR1 GTSNPN and CDR2 SVGIG (reference sequence). DNA for the CDR3: TGTGCCTGGAGTTCCCGAGAGGGCGGGACCCAGTACTTC. Protein: CAWSSREGGTQYF.

J is TRBJ1-1 and V is TRBV19; no clear D gene. Trimming left V 4 bases short and J 6 bases short, with 18 bases between. In germline, CDR1 is LNHDA, CDR2 SQIVND (reference sequence). The CDR3 is made up of 15 amino acids. CDR3 in amino acids: CASSTPPPGVPEAFF. CDR3 sequence (DNA): TGTGCCAGTAGTACTCCCCCCCCAGGCGTCCCTGAAGCTTTCTTT.

This chain links TRBV6-1 with TRBJ2-7, with a tentative D call TRBD1 (6 bases). Germline lookup yields CDR1 MNHNS and CDR2 SASEGT. The CDR3 sequence is 13 residues long. Trimming left V 9 bases short and J 5 bases short, with 17 bases between. The CDR3 protein is CASIEQGFDEQYF. CDR3 bases: TGTGCCAGTATAGAACAGGGCTTTGACGAGCAGTACTTC.

This CDR3 is CASSEEPGGPEAFF. The CDR3 DNA sequence: TGTGCCAGCAGCGAGGAACCGGGGGGGCCTGAAGCTTTCTTT. The chain uses TRBV2 and TRBJ1-1; perhaps TRBD1 as D (6 bases). CDR3 length equals 14 residues. Germline V gene data show CDR1 as SNHLY and CDR2 as FYNNEI. V lost 6 bases and J lost 6, with 17 bases in between.

The chain uses TRBV5-6 and TRBJ1-5; unclear D gene. CDR1 is SGHDT and CDR2 is YYEEEE in the germline V gene. The CDR3 sequence is 13 residues long. V lost 3 bases and J 5 bases, leaving 9 bases between the germline ends. The chain's CDR3 is CASSSDLDQPQHF. CDR3 sequence (DNA): TGTGCCAGCAGCTCGGACCTGGATCAGCCCCAGCATTTT.

V usage is TRBV6-1 and J usage is TRBJ2-3; D perhaps matches TRBD2 (6 bases). The germline V and J ends were trimmed by 2 bases and 5 bases, with 17 bases remaining between them. Looked up from germline, CDR1 is MNHNS and CDR2 is SASEGT. CDR3 length: 16 amino acids. CDR3 coding DNA: TGTGCCAGCAGTGAAAGGGAGGAGGCGCAGGGAGATACGCAGTATTTT. As protein: CASSEREEAQGDTQYF.

The V call is TRBV5-5, the J call TRBJ1-2; TRBD1 might be the D (6 bases). Trimming removed 2 bases from V and 7 bases from J, with 27 bases in between. Germline loops: CDR1 SGHKS, CDR2 YYEKEE (reference sequence). This CDR3 comprises 18 residues. The CDR3, as DNA: TGTGCCAGCAGCTTAGGGCTTGTCGGTCAAGGGACAAGTTTTGGCTACACCTTC. It translates to CASSLGLVGQGTSFGYTF.

The rearrangement joins TRBV18 to TRBJ2-7; tentatively, D is TRBD1 (5 bases). The CDR3 is 14 amino acids. The germline V and J ends were trimmed by 1 base and 3 bases, with 10 bases remaining between them. Germline assignment: CDR1 KGHSH and CDR2 LQKENI. The CDR3 reads CASSPQGIVYEQYF. In DNA, the CDR3 is TGTGCCAGCTCACCACAGGGGATAGTCTACGAGCAGTACTTC.

The CDR3 reads CASSPGLGGLFEQYF. In DNA, the CDR3 is TGTGCCAGCAGTCCGGGACTAGGGGGTCTCTTTGAGCAGTACTTC. The chain joins TRBV28 to TRBJ2-7, with TRBD2 matching 8 bases. The CDR3 runs to 15 residues. Per the germline V gene, CDR1 is MDHEN and CDR2 is SYDVKM. The V segment lost 5 bases and the J segment 7 bases; nucleotides outside the gene matches: 13. Variable domain in full (rest from reference TRBV28 and TRBJ2-7): DVKVTQSSRYLVKRTGEKVFLECVQDMDHENMFWYRQDPGLGLRLIYFSYDVKMKEKGDIPEGYSVSREKKERFSLILESASTNQTSMYLCASSPGLGGLFEQYFGPGTRLTVT.

This clone occurred a few times. This chain joins TRBV2 and TRBJ1-1; the D is unclear. Germline assignment: CDR1 SNHLY and CDR2 FYNNEI. The CDR3 contains 13 residues. V was trimmed by 8 bases and J by 0 bases, leaving 10 bases between them. CDR3 nucleotide sequence: TGTGCCAGCGGGAATTTGATGAACACTGAAGCTTTCTTT. Its protein product is CASGNLMNTEAFF.

The chain uses TRBV5-8 and TRBJ1-6; no definite D call. Germline-derived CDR1 and CDR2 are SGHTS and YDEGEE. The germline V and J ends were trimmed by 0 bases and 10 bases, with 14 bases remaining between them. This CDR3 is built from 15 residues. In DNA, the CDR3 is TGTGCCAGCAGCTTGGGGGTCTCCGTTGGCTCACCCCTCCACTTT. Protein: CASSLGVSVGSPLHF.

The V gene is TRBV30, the J gene TRBJ2-3; D is perhaps TRBD2 (6 bases). This CDR3 comprises 14 residues. Trimming took off 5 bases at V and 2 bases at J, with 14 bases between the two ends. Germline assignment: CDR1 GTSNPN and CDR2 SVGIG (reference sequence). CDR3 in DNA: TGTGCCTGGGATAGCGGACCCTACACAGATACGCAGTATTTT. This codes for CAWDSGPYTDTQYF.

The chain recombines TRBV11-2 with TRBJ2-2, with TRBD1 matching 8 bases. CDR3 length: 16 amino acids. Germline values: CDR1 SGHAT, CDR2 FQNNGV. V dropped 0 bases and J dropped 5; count of bases not matched to a gene: 5. In DNA form, the CDR3 reads TGTGCCAGCAGCTTAGAGGGACAGGTCTATACCGGGGAGCTGTTTTTT. Translated: CASSLEGQVYTGELFF.

The chain combines TRBV2 with TRBJ2-1; no clear D. The germline gives CDR1 SNHLY, CDR2 FYNNEI. Trimming stripped 6 bases from V and 6 bases from J, with 15 bases between. The CDR3 spans 14 residues. In DNA form, the CDR3 reads TGTGCCAGCAGGGGTGACCCTAACCCCAATGAGCAGTTCTTC. Protein product: CASRGDPNPNEQFF.

This clone was found once. J is TRBJ1-2 and V is TRBV18, with a tentative D call TRBD1 (6 bases). The CDR3 totals 14 residues. V lost 6 bases, J lost 1 base, and 12 bases lay in between. Germline lookup yields CDR1 KGHSH and CDR2 LQKENI. CDR3 residues: CASSRTADNYGYTF. Written as DNA, the CDR3 is TGTGCCAGCTCGAGGACAGCGGATAACTATGGCTACACCTTC.